The T cell receptor (beta chain) described here comes from a study of PD-L1 blockade in urothelial cancer. Study in general: Administration of atezolizumab to patients began in the mid-2010s, at 1,200 mg intravenously every 3 weeks. Each participant's history included 0 to 3 prior chemotherapy regimens. Researchers found blood samples held a median of approximately 150,000 T cells.

Regarding time point: peripheral blood 6 weeks after treatment start. Clones were sequenced by immunoSEQ multiplex PCR, and TCRdb holds only the in-frame ones, with some missing. Among about 25,000 clones, about four fifths were seen once, and the ten largest hold roughly 1.6%. Of note for this clone: The antigen is unknown.

Study observations and caveats: By 3 weeks, tumor-associated blood clones had expanded more in durable-benefit patients.

Specimen: PBMCs, collected around atezolizumab (anti-PD-L1) treatment. This receptor was taken from an older man with urothelial cancer.

Here the CDR3 reads CASLPGQGVDRKNIQYF. CDR3 DNA sequence: TGTGCCAGCTTGCCGGGACAGGGGGTGGATCGCAAAAACATTCAGTACTTC. The rearrangement links TRBV19 to TRBJ2-4, with 11 bases matching TRBD1. The V gene's germline CDR1 is LNHDA and CDR2 SQIVND (reference sequence). This CDR3 has 17 residues. V lost 9 bases and J lost 3; bases outside the gene matches: 13.